Below, one T cell receptor (beta chain) is given with its context. Its antigen is not identified. The entry originates in a study of T cell responses to AZD1222 COVID-19 vaccine. Study observations and caveats: Mostly white British, mostly female donors; authors suggested clonal diversity may be underestimated. Repertoires were sampled only after the peak T cell response. Vaccine-associated CD4 TCRs spanned spike, dominant at 160-218 and 743-854.

The data were produced by immunoSEQ multiplex PCR, yet TCRdb's version contains in-frame clones alone and is incomplete. Of around 140,000 clones in the sample, over 80% were seen once. The sequence came from an adult who received the AZD1222 COVID-19 vaccine. The sequenced sample was peripheral blood, obtained 28 days after the second AZD1222 dose.

In DNA form, the CDR3 reads TGTGCCATCAGTACAGGTGAAAAACTGTTTTTT. The encoded protein is CAISTGEKLFF. The V and J genes are TRBV10-3 and TRBJ1-4, with D possibly matching TRBD1 (5 bases). Germline assignment: CDR1 ENHRY and CDR2 SYGVKD. This CDR3 spans 11 amino acids. The V end was cut by 5 bases, the J end by 7 bases, with 5 bases between.